A single sample gave rise to the 17 T cell receptor beta chains below, sequenced in a study of chemoradiotherapy in HPV16-positive cancers. Some clones are missing from TCRdb's copy, which holds only in-frame ones; the method was immunoSEQ multiplex PCR. The sample includes 9,500 to 15,000 clones, around 78% of them seen just once. The specimen was obtained from a patient who underwent chemoradiotherapy. The origin of the receptors is a human donor with HPV-associated anogenital cancer.

V and J are TRBV6-5 and TRBJ1-2; a possible D gene is TRBD1 (5 bases). The CDR3 is 13 residues long. The germline gives CDR1 MNHEY, CDR2 SVGAGI. Trimming removed 5 bases from V and 1 base from J, with 8 bases in between. This CDR3 reads CASSPGGNYGYTF. The CDR3 DNA is TGTGCCAGCAGTCCCGGGGGTAACTATGGCTACACCTTC.

The CDR3 spells CASSLGISGNTIYF. The CDR3 DNA reads as TGTGCCAGCAGCTTGGGAATTTCTGGAAACACCATATATTTT. This chain connects TRBV7-8 to TRBJ1-3; no firm D call. The CDR3 covers 14 residues. Germline CDR1 SGHVS, CDR2 FQNEAQ. Trimming cost V 3 bases and J 1 base, with 7 bases left between them.

This sequence joins TRBV19 and TRBJ2-5, with D possibly matching TRBD2 (5 bases). Germline V gene lookup returns CDR1 LNHDA and CDR2 SQIVND (reference sequence). V was shortened by 9 bases and J by 5 bases, with 16 bases between the two germline ends. The CDR3 runs 13 residues. CDR3 amino acids: CASGDTGYETQYF. The CDR3 coding sequence is TGTGCCAGCGGGGATACGGGGTACGAGACCCAGTACTTC.

The rearrangement uses TRBV4-2 and TRBJ2-3; 8 nucleotides match TRBD2. The CDR3 loop spans 15 amino acids. V lost 0 bases, J lost 2 bases, and 1 base stayed unmatched. The V gene's germline CDR1 is LGHNA and CDR2 YNFKEQ. This CDR3 reads CASSQELAATDTQYF. The CDR3 DNA sequence: TGTGCCAGCAGCCAAGAACTAGCGGCCACAGATACGCAGTATTTT.

This clone was detected a few times. The chain employs TRBV27 and TRBJ1-2, with 7 nucleotides matching TRBD1. Trimming at V came to 7 bases and at J to 2 bases, leaving 7 bases not matched to a gene. The CDR3 runs 14 residues. The germline CDR1 and CDR2 sequences are MNHEY and SMNVEV (reference sequence). Here the CDR3 reads CASKQGHLNYGYTF. The CDR3, as DNA: TGTGCCAGCAAACAGGGGCACTTAAACTATGGCTACACCTTC.

The V gene is TRBV7-3, the J gene TRBJ2-3; 10 positions match TRBD2. This CDR3 has 16 amino acids. Unmatched junction bases numbered 4, after V lost 2 bases and J lost 2 bases. Germline V gives CDR1 SGHTA, CDR2 FQGTGA. CDR3 residues: CASSLSSGGFTDTQYF. The DNA of the CDR3 is TGTGCCAGCAGCTTATCTAGCGGGGGCTTCACAGATACGCAGTATTTT.

V and J are TRBV7-2 and TRBJ2-1, with D uncertain. The CDR3 contains 8 residues. Germline CDR1 and CDR2: SGHTA and FQGNSA. V was pared by 5 bases and J by 13 bases, with 3 bases between. The CDR3 reads CASSLQFF. CDR3 in DNA: TGTGCCAGCAGCCTTCAGTTCTTC.

V and J are TRBV4-2 and TRBJ1-5, with TRBD1 as a possible D gene (6 bases). CDR3 size: 15 residues. The germline CDR1 and CDR2 sequences are LGHNA and YNFKEQ. V dropped 4 bases and J dropped 3 bases, with 13 bases sitting between them. CDR3 sequence: CASSRYRDNNQPQHF. CDR3 nucleotide sequence: TGTGCCAGCAGCCGGTACCGGGACAACAATCAGCCCCAGCATTTT.

This rearrangement joins TRBV7-9 to TRBJ2-1; D not certain. This CDR3 has 12 amino acids. Germline lookup yields CDR1 SEHNR and CDR2 FQNEAQ (reference sequence). Trimming took off 2 bases at V and 10 bases at J, with 9 bases between the two ends. The CDR3 is CASSLQLGEQFF. DNA for the CDR3: TGTGCCAGCAGCTTACAGTTAGGCGAGCAGTTCTTC.

The CDR3 reads CASSAGTGGGYEQYF. CDR3 in DNA: TGTGCCAGCAGTGCCGGGACAGGGGGGGGATACGAGCAGTACTTC. This chain connects TRBV6-1 to TRBJ2-7; 11 bases line up with TRBD1. There are 15 residues in the CDR3. V lost 4 bases, J lost 4 bases, and 6 bases stayed unmatched. Germline V CDR1 and CDR2: MNHNS, SASEGT.

The rearrangement links TRBV5-6 to TRBJ1-4, with no clear D. The CDR3 runs 15 residues. CDR1 and CDR2 (germline): SGHDT, YYEEEE. Trimming stripped 0 bases from V and 4 bases from J, with 10 bases between. The CDR3 sequence is CASSLEGRINEKLFF. The CDR3 DNA sequence: TGTGCCAGCAGCTTGGAAGGACGGATTAATGAAAAACTGTTTTTT.

The J gene is TRBJ1-3, the V gene TRBV5-1, with D perhaps TRBD1 (5 bases). Germline V gives CDR1 SGHRS, CDR2 YFSETQ. V was pared by 7 bases and J by 0 bases, with 11 bases between. The CDR3 runs 14 residues. This CDR3 is CASGRDPSGNTIYF. The DNA for the CDR3 is TGCGCCAGCGGACGGGACCCCTCTGGAAACACCATATATTTT.

The J gene is TRBJ2-6, the V gene TRBV5-4, with a weak D call TRBD2 (6 bases). Trimming cost V 0 bases and J 12 bases, with 16 bases left between them. The CDR3 has 15 amino acids. The germline gives CDR1 SGHNT, CDR2 YYREEE (reference sequence). DNA of the CDR3: TGTGCCAGCAGCTTGGCCGGGGCAGGGCGGGGCGTCCTGACTTTC. This translates into CASSLAGAGRGVLTF. Looking up the rest from reference TRBV5-4 and TRBJ2-6 gives the full variable domain: ETGVTQSPTHLIKTRGQQVTLRCSSQSGHNTVSWYQQALGQGPQFIFQYYREEENGRGNFPPRFSGLQFPNYSSELNVNALELDDSALYLCASSLAGAGRGVLTFGAGSRLTVL.

Turning to this clone: At one end the junction does not follow the germline gene, possibly because of a read error. In nucleotides, the CDR3 is TGTGCCAGCAACTTAAACCCTCGGGTGAACACTGAAGCTTTCTTT. It codes for CASNLNPRVNTEAFF. The chain employs TRBV7-2 and TRBJ1-1; D remains ambiguous. Germline CDR1 reads SGHTA; CDR2 reads FQGNSA. The CDR3 covers 15 residues.

This clone was counted once. The V and J genes are TRBV9 and TRBJ2-2; possibly TRBD2 for D (6 bases). V lost 1 base and J lost 5, with 12 bases in between. The germline gives CDR1 SGDLS, CDR2 YYNGEE. This CDR3 contains 15 residues. The CDR3 loop is CASSVRGGETGELFF. CDR3 DNA: TGTGCCAGCAGCGTAAGGGGAGGAGAGACCGGGGAGCTGTTTTTT. The full variable domain, in which reference TRBV9 and TRBJ2-2 provide the parts outside the CDR3, is DSGVTQTPKHLITATGQRVTLRCSPRSGDLSVYWYQQSLDQGLQFLIQYYNGEERAKGNILERFSAQQFPDLHSELNLSSLELGDSALYFCASSVRGGETGELFFGEGSRLTVL.

This rearrangement joins TRBV5-5 to TRBJ1-4; perhaps TRBD1 as D (6 bases). This CDR3 comprises 16 residues. CDR1 and CDR2 from the germline V gene are SGHKS and YYEKEE (reference sequence). Trimming pared 1 base from V and 7 bases from J, leaving 17 bases between. This chain's CDR3 is CASSLWGAGGSEKLFF. The DNA for the CDR3 is TGTGCCAGCAGCTTGTGGGGGGCTGGGGGCAGTGAAAAACTGTTTTTT.

V gene TRBV4-3 combines with J gene TRBJ1-4, with 7 bases matching TRBD1. Per the germline V gene, CDR1 is LGHNA and CDR2 is YSLEER. The CDR3 runs to 15 residues. V shed 4 bases and J 5 bases; nucleotides not matched to a gene: 7. CDR3 amino acids: CASSPPGQNNEKLFF. DNA for the CDR3: TGCGCCAGCAGCCCTCCGGGACAGAACAATGAAAAACTGTTTTTT.